Here is one T cell receptor beta chain with its context. As yet, its antigen is unknown. CDR3 size: 13 residues. Trimming cost V 6 bases and J 8 bases; bases outside gene matches: 9. Germline values: CDR1 MNHNS, CDR2 SASEGT. These data belong to a study of PD-L1 blockade in urothelial cancer. Study summary: Each blood sample yielded a median of approximately 140,000 T cells.

Locally advanced or metastatic urothelial carcinoma affected the patients. Notes on the study in general: Lower pretreatment blood TCR clonality, under the median, predicted better survival, researchers reported.

Each PCR received spiked synthetic TCR analog templates. Clones were read by immunoSEQ multiplex PCR, and TCRdb kept only the in-frame ones, dropping some. Among 70,000 to 75,000 clones listed, around 80% were seen once. The input for sequencing was PBMCs, taken around atezolizumab (anti-PD-L1) treatment. The TCR sequence derives from a man between 65 and 85 years old with urothelial cancer. The V and J genes are TRBV6-1 and TRBJ1-2, with 7 bases fitting TRBD1. The CDR3 DNA follows: TGTGCCAGCAGGGCTGCAGGGGGTCGAGGCTACACCTTC. Its translation: CASRAAGGRGYTF.